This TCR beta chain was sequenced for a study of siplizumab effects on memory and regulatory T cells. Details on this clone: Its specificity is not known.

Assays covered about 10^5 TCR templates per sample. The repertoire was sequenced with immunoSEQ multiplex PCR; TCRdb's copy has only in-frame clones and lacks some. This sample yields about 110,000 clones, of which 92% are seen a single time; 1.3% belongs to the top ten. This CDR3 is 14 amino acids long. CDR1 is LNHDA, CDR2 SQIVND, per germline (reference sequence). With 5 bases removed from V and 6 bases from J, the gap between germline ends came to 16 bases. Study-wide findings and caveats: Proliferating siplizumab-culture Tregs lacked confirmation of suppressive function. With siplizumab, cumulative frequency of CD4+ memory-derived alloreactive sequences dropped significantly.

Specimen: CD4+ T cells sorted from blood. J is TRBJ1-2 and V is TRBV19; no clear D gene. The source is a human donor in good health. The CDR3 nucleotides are TGTGCCAGTAGTTGGGGTAGGTCTACGGATGGCTACACCTTC. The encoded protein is CASSWGRSTDGYTF.